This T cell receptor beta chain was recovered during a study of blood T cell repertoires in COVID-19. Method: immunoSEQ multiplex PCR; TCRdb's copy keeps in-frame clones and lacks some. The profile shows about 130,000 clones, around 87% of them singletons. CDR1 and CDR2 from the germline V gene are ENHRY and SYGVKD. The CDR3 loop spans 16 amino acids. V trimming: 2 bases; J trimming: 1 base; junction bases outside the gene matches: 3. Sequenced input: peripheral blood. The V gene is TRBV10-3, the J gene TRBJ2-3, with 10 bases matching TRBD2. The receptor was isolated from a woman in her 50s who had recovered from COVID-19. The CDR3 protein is CAISEPLAGGTDTQYF. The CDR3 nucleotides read TGTGCCATCAGTGAGCCCCTAGCGGGGGGCACAGATACGCAGTATTTT.